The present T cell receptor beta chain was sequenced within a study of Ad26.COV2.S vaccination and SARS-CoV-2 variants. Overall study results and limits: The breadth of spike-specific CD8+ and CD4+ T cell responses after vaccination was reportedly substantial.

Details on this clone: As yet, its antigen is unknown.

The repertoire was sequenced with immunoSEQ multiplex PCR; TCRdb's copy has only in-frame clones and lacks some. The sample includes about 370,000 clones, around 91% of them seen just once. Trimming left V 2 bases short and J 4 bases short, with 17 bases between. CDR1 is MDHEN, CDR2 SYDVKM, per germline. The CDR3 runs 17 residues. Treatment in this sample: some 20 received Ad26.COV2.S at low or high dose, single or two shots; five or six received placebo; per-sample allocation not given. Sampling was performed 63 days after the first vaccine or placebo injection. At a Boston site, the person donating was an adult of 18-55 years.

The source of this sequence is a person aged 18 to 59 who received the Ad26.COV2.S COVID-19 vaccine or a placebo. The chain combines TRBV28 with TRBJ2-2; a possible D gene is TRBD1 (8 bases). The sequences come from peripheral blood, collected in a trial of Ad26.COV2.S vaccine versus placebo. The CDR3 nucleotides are TGTGCCAGCAGTTTAAAACGGACAGGGAGGGGCACCGGGGAGCTGTTTTTT. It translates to CASSLKRTGRGTGELFF.